The clone carrying this TCR beta chain was seen at least ten times. The antigen remains undetermined. From the germline J gene comes the end of the CDR3, since the read stops 3 residues before it. Generated by immunoSEQ multiplex PCR, the TCRdb table keeps only in-frame clones and is missing some. The specimen has about 23,000 clones, none found just once. These data come from a study of T cell clonality in common variable immunodeficiency. Study-wide results and limits: TCRbeta clonality was increased in CVID versus healthy controls. Common variable immunodeficiency TCR beta sequences reportedly had fewer deletions and N-nucleotide insertions. Links between repertoire features and CVID complications were heterogeneity-limited.

This CDR3 is built from 12 residues. Germline V gene lookup returns CDR1 SNHLY and CDR2 FYNNEI. Both groups were predominantly of Caucasian heritage. Replacement immunoglobulin had been given to every CVID subject for at least one year. The J gene is TRBJ1-1, the V gene TRBV2; maybe TRBD1 (6 bases). The specimen was peripheral blood mononuclear cells. The sequence came from a human donor with common variable immunodeficiency. The CDR3 DNA, read in part, is TGTGCCAGCAGCGAGGACAGCCTCAAT. The encoded protein is CASSEDSLN. From start to end, the CDR3 is CASSEDSLNAFF.